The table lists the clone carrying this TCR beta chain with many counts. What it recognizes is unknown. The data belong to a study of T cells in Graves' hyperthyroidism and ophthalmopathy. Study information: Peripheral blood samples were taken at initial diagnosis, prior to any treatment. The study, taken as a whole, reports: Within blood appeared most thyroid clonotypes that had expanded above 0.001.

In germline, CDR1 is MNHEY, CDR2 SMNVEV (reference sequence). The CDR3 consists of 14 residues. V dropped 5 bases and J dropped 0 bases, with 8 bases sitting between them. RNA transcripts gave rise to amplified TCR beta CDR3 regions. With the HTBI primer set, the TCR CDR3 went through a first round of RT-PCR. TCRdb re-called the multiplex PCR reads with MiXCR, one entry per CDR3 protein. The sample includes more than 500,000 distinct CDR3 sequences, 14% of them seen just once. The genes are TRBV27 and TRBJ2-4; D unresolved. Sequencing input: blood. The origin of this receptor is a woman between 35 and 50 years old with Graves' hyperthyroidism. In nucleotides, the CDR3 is TGTGCCAGCAGTCGTCTACTAGCCAAAAACATTCAGTACTTC. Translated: CASSRLLAKNIQYF.